These 32 T cell receptor beta chains originate from one sample sequenced in a study of blood T cell repertoires in COVID-19. The repertoire was sequenced with immunoSEQ multiplex PCR; TCRdb's copy has only in-frame clones and lacks some. The table lists some 240,000 clones, more than 65% of them singletons. Source material: PBMCs or T cells enriched from blood (not recorded which). The receptors derive from a man aged 50-60 years who had recovered from COVID-19.

V is TRBV27 and J is TRBJ2-7, with 7 bases aligning to TRBD1. Germline V lookup: CDR1 MNHEY, CDR2 SMNVEV (reference sequence). The CDR3 covers 14 residues. The trim removed 4 bases at V and 0 bases at J, leaving 3 bases unmatched. CDR3 DNA: TGTGCCAGCAGTTGGGGACAGCGCTCCTACGAGCAGTACTTC. This codes for CASSWGQRSYEQYF.

This clone was counted a single time. The V call is TRBV7-2, the J call TRBJ2-7, with D possibly matching TRBD2 (5 bases). With 4 bases removed from V and 0 bases from J, the gap between germline ends came to 13 bases. Germline V lookup: CDR1 SGHTA, CDR2 FQGNSA. This CDR3 has 15 residues. This CDR3 reads CASSYASGLSYEQYF. CDR3 sequence (DNA): TGTGCCAGCAGCTATGCCTCCGGACTCTCCTACGAGCAGTACTTC. The variable domain in full, with the rest retrieved from reference TRBV7-2 and TRBJ2-7, is GAGVSQSPSNKVTEKGKDVELRCDPISGHTALYWYRQSLGQGLEFLIYFQGNSAPDKSGLPSDRFSAERTGGSVSTLTIQRTQQEDSAVYLCASSYASGLSYEQYFGPGTRLTVT.

The rearrangement joins TRBV12-3 or TRBV12-4 to TRBJ2-3; perhaps TRBD1 as D (5 bases). Trimming took 6 bases from V and 6 from J, leaving 13 bases between them. This CDR3 contains 13 residues. CDR3 sequence: CASSFSGMDTQYF. The DNA for the CDR3 is TGTGCCAGCAGCTTTTCAGGGATGGATACGCAGTATTTT.

This clone came up a few times. V usage is TRBV27 and J usage is TRBJ2-7; D gene uncertain. The length of the CDR3 is 13 residues. Trimming took 7 bases from V and 4 from J, leaving 14 bases between them. Germline V gene sequence: CDR1 MNHEY, CDR2 SMNVEV (reference sequence). CDR3 coding DNA: TGTGCCAGCACCCCAGGAAACAGTTACGAGCAGTACTTC. Translating gives CASTPGNSYEQYF.

This chain uses TRBV15 with TRBJ1-3; no reliable D call. Trimming removed 0 bases from V and 11 bases from J, with 11 bases in between. The CDR3 contains 13 residues. Germline assignment: CDR1 LNHNV and CDR2 YYDKDF (reference sequence). The DNA of the CDR3 is TGTGCCACCAGCAGAGATCGGGTGATGGCCATATATTTT. This gives the protein CATSRDRVMAIYF.

This sequence joins TRBV7-2 and TRBJ2-7; 9 positions agree with TRBD2. V lost 7 bases, J lost 0 bases, and 4 bases stayed unmatched. The CDR3 extends over 14 amino acids. Germline V lookup: CDR1 SGHTA, CDR2 FQGNSA. The CDR3 nucleotides are TGTGCCAGCACCCCAGCGGGGGGCTCCTACGAGCAGTACTTC. This codes for CASTPAGGSYEQYF.

This clone was picked up one time. This chain connects TRBV29-1 to TRBJ2-7; 7 positions agree with TRBD1. The germline CDR1 and CDR2 sequences are SQVTM and ANQGSEA. CDR3 size: 13 residues. The V and J ends lost 6 bases and 2 bases, in that order; junction bases with no gene match: 7. The CDR3 region has the DNA TGCAGCGTGGCGAACAGGGGTACCTACGAGCAGTACTTC. Translation: CSVANRGTYEQYF.

The rearrangement links TRBV11-2 to TRBJ1-1; 8 nucleotides match TRBD1. The germline V gene encodes CDR1 SGHAT and CDR2 FQNNGV. This CDR3 has 16 residues. V lost 3 bases and J lost 0; bases outside the gene matches: 6. The CDR3 sequence is CASSFDRGSMNTEAFF. The CDR3 DNA sequence: TGTGCCAGCAGCTTCGACAGGGGATCAATGAACACTGAAGCTTTCTTT.

The CDR3 here is CASSLVGGAGGANVLTF. The CDR3 DNA reads TGTGCCAGCAGCTTAGTAGGGGGCGCAGGCGGGGCCAACGTCCTGACTTTC. The J gene is TRBJ2-6, the V gene TRBV11-2; TRBD1 aligns across 7 bases. This CDR3 is built from 17 residues. Trimming cost V 1 base and J 4 bases; bases outside gene matches: 7. Germline V CDR1 and CDR2: SGHAT, FQNNGV.

This sequence joins TRBV7-9 and TRBJ1-5; no firm D call. CDR3 length: 15 amino acids. Per germline, CDR1 SEHNR and CDR2 FQNEAQ (reference sequence). V lost 5 bases, J lost 1 base, and 12 bases lay in between. The DNA of the CDR3 is TGTGCCAGCAGCCGCGCCGGGAGGAGCAATCAGCCCCAGCATTTT. Its translation: CASSRAGRSNQPQHF.

The rearrangement links TRBV7-8 to TRBJ2-1, with TRBD2 matching over 7 bases. CDR1 and CDR2 from the germline V gene are SGHVS and FQNEAQ. The trim removed 6 bases at V and 7 bases at J, leaving 6 bases unmatched. The CDR3 runs to 13 residues. CDR3 sequence: CASRAGLVNEQFF. In nucleotides, the CDR3 is TGTGCCAGCAGAGCCGGACTAGTAAATGAGCAGTTCTTC.

The sample holds a few counts of this clone. This chain uses TRBV2 with TRBJ2-7, with TRBD2 matching 13 bases. This CDR3 region has 18 residues. V trimming: 7 bases; J trimming: 0 bases; junction bases outside the gene matches: 12. CDR1 and CDR2 (germline): SNHLY, FYNNEI. CDR3 residues: CASTPSGTSGISSYEQYF. The CDR3 nucleotides read TGTGCCAGCACCCCCAGCGGGACTAGCGGGATTAGCTCCTACGAGCAGTACTTC. The full variable domain, with the rest looked up from reference TRBV2 and TRBJ2-7, is EPEVTQTPSHQVTQMGQEVILRCVPISNHLYFYWYRQILGQKVEFLVSFYNNEISEKSEIFDDQFSVERPDGSNFTLKIRSTKLEDSAMYFCASTPSGTSGISSYEQYFGPGTRLTVT.

This clone is a singleton in its sample. The rearrangement joins TRBV5-1 to TRBJ1-1, with D possibly matching TRBD1 (6 bases). The CDR3 is 14 residues long. Germline CDR1 and CDR2: SGHRS and YFSETQ. Here the CDR3 reads CVSNRDTQNTEAFF. In DNA form, the CDR3 reads TGCGTAAGCAACCGGGACACACAGAACACTGAAGCTTTCTTT. Based on the CDR3 plus reference TRBV5-1 and TRBJ1-1, the full variable domain is KAGVTQTPRYLIKTRGQQVTLSCSPISGHRSVSWYQQTPGQGLQFLFEYFSETQRNKGNFPGRFSGRQFSNSRSEMNVSTLELGDSALYLCVSNRDTQNTEAFFGQGTRLTVV.

The chain has TRBV5-8 and TRBJ2-7, with 7 bases fitting TRBD1. Looked up from germline, CDR1 is SGHTS and CDR2 is YDEGEE. This CDR3 has 14 residues. The ends lost 2 bases at V and 7 bases at J; junction bases unmatched: 9. As DNA, the CDR3 is TGTGCCAGCAGCTTCAGACAGGGAAGTGAGGAGCAGTACTTC. This encodes CASSFRQGSEEQYF.

V gene TRBV19 combines with J gene TRBJ1-1, with 8 positions matching TRBD1. Trimming cost V 5 bases and J 5 bases; bases outside gene matches: 13. The CDR3 is 16 residues long. In germline, CDR1 is LNHDA, CDR2 SQIVND (reference sequence). The CDR3 nucleotides read TGTGCCAGTAGTCGGGCAGGGGGCCTGGTAGGTACTGAAGCTTTCTTT. Amino acids: CASSRAGGLVGTEAFF.

The rearrangement joins TRBV12-5 to TRBJ1-2, with D possibly TRBD1 on 5 matching bases. Germline V lookup: CDR1 LGHNT, CDR2 FRNRAP. The CDR3 contains 13 residues. V shed 1 base and J shed 2 bases, with 5 bases lying between them. DNA for the CDR3: TGTGCTAGTGGTTTGGGACAGAACTATGGCTACACCTTC. Its protein product is CASGLGQNYGYTF.

This clone was seen more than once but under ten times. The chain links TRBV7-2 to TRBJ2-5; 11 nucleotides line up with TRBD1. CDR3 length equals 15 residues. J was trimmed by 4 bases and V by 5 bases; bases with no gene match: 6. Germline-derived CDR1 and CDR2 are SGHTA and FQGNSA. The CDR3 loop is CASSPTGTGGETQYF. The CDR3 nucleotides are TGTGCCAGCAGCCCTACCGGGACAGGGGGAGAGACCCAGTACTTC.

This chain uses TRBV6-5 with TRBJ2-2; a weak D match, TRBD1 (6 bases). V dropped 5 bases and J dropped 4 bases, with 14 bases sitting between them. Per the germline V gene, CDR1 is MNHEY and CDR2 is SVGAGI. CDR3 size: 15 residues. CDR3 nucleotides: TGTGCCAGCAGTACCAGGGGTTTGGGCACCGGGGAGCTGTTTTTT. This codes for CASSTRGLGTGELFF.

V and J are TRBV18 and TRBJ1-1, with 10 bases identical to TRBD1. The CDR3 contains 15 residues. J was trimmed by 3 bases and V by 6 bases; bases with no gene match: 7. Looked up from germline, CDR1 is KGHSH and CDR2 is LQKENI. CDR3 sequence: CASSQYGTGDTEAFF. CDR3 nucleotides: TGTGCCAGCTCCCAATATGGGACAGGGGACACTGAAGCTTTCTTT. The full variable domain, rest sourced from reference TRBV18 and TRBJ1-1, is NAGVMQNPRHLVRRRGQEARLRCSPMKGHSHVYWYRQLPEEGLKFMVYLQKENIIDESGMPKERFSAEFPKEGPSILRIQQVVRGDSAAYFCASSQYGTGDTEAFFGQGTRLTVV.

The rearrangement joins TRBV3-1 (or the pseudogene TRBV3-2) to TRBJ2-7; the match to TRBD2 covers 13 bases. CDR1 is LGHDT, CDR2 YNNKEL, per germline (reference sequence). V dropped 5 bases and J dropped 2; count of bases not matched to a gene: 3. The CDR3 extends over 15 amino acids. Here the CDR3 DNA reads TGTGCCAGCAGCTCCACTAGCGGGAGGGCCTACGAGCAGTACTTC. This translates into CASSSTSGRAYEQYF.

This rearrangement joins TRBV25-1 to TRBJ1-1; no clear D gene. V lost 2 bases and J 1 base, leaving 17 bases between the germline ends. From germline, CDR1 is MGHDK and CDR2 SYGVNS. This CDR3 is built from 17 residues. The CDR3 bases are TGTGCCAGCAGTGAAGGGTGGGCACCCCGGGGGAACACTGAAGCTTTCTTT. Its translation: CASSEGWAPRGNTEAFF.

This chain connects TRBV18 to TRBJ1-1; TRBD1 matches at 7 bases. Losses at the gene ends were 4 bases for V and 0 bases for J; bases not matched to a gene: 5. Germline loops: CDR1 KGHSH, CDR2 LQKENI. The CDR3 loop spans 15 amino acids. CDR3 residues: CASSLSGGMNTEAFF. Written as DNA, the CDR3 is TGTGCCAGCTCACTCTCAGGGGGGATGAACACTGAAGCTTTCTTT.

This sequence joins TRBV10-3 and TRBJ2-1; D might be TRBD2 (5 bases). The V gene's germline CDR1 is ENHRY and CDR2 SYGVKD. This CDR3 is 13 amino acids long. V lost 10 bases and J 1 base, leaving 11 bases between the germline ends. The CDR3 DNA follows: TGTGCCACCCGCCGGAGGTCCTACAATGAGCAGTTCTTC. It yields the protein CATRRRSYNEQFF.

This chain connects TRBV10-3 to TRBJ1-1, with D possibly matching TRBD1 (6 bases). From germline, CDR1 is ENHRY and CDR2 SYGVKD. The CDR3 runs 13 residues. The V end was cut by 7 bases, the J end by 1 base, with 10 bases between. CDR3 nucleotide sequence: TGTGCCATCATCCAGGACAGGAACACTGAAGCTTTCTTT. Amino acid sequence: CAIIQDRNTEAFF.

The genes are TRBV11-3 and TRBJ2-6, with D possibly TRBD1 on 5 matching bases. Germline V gene lookup returns CDR1 SGHNT and CDR2 YENEEA. This CDR3 is 15 amino acids long. Trimming cost V 3 bases and J 2 bases, with 8 bases left between them. The DNA of the CDR3 is TGTGCCAGCAGCTTTGGGGCCCCTGGGGCCAACGTCCTGACTTTC. Translating it yields CASSFGAPGANVLTF.

The V and J genes are TRBV7-9 and TRBJ2-3; 7 bases are a match to TRBD1. CDR1 is SEHNR, CDR2 FQNEAQ, per germline (reference sequence). Unmatched junction bases numbered 4, after V lost 5 bases and J lost 2 bases. This CDR3 comprises 14 residues. The CDR3 DNA follows: TGTGCCAGCAGCCGAGGACAGGACACAGATACGCAGTATTTT. It encodes CASSRGQDTDTQYF.

The V and J genes are TRBV2 and TRBJ1-2; 9 bases map to TRBD1. Trimming took 6 bases from V and 4 from J; bases not matched to a gene: 6. CDR3 length equals 14 residues. Germline CDR1 reads SNHLY; CDR2 reads FYNNEI. This CDR3 is CASSPGQGFYGYTF. The CDR3 bases are TGTGCCAGCAGCCCGGGACAGGGATTCTATGGCTACACCTTC. The full variable domain, in which reference TRBV2 and TRBJ1-2 provide the parts outside the CDR3, is EPEVTQTPSHQVTQMGQEVILRCVPISNHLYFYWYRQILGQKVEFLVSFYNNEISEKSEIFDDQFSVERPDGSNFTLKIRSTKLEDSAMYFCASSPGQGFYGYTFGSGTRLTVV.

This chain links TRBV2 with TRBJ1-5; a weak D match, TRBD1 (5 bases). From germline, CDR1 is SNHLY and CDR2 FYNNEI. The length of the CDR3 is 13 residues. V was cut by 8 bases and J by 6 bases, with 14 bases left in between. CDR3 in amino acids: CASAAGGAQPQHF. In DNA form, the CDR3 reads TGTGCCAGCGCAGCAGGAGGGGCTCAGCCCCAGCATTTT.

This chain connects TRBV9 to TRBJ1-2; 9 nucleotides align to TRBD1. Trimming took 4 bases from V and 8 from J; bases not matched to a gene: 18. The CDR3 is 17 residues long. The germline CDR1 and CDR2 sequences are SGDLS and YYNGEE. DNA for the CDR3: TGTGCCAGCAGCCTCCCCCTCAACAGGGGGCGGACTAGGGGCTACACCTTC. It translates to CASSLPLNRGRTRGYTF.

The chain employs TRBV6-5 and TRBJ2-7; D unresolved. Trimming removed 5 bases from V and 3 bases from J, with 11 bases in between. Looked up from germline, CDR1 is MNHEY and CDR2 is SVGAGI. This CDR3 spans 13 amino acids. CDR3 in amino acids: CASSRDPDYEQYF. The CDR3 coding sequence is TGTGCCAGCAGTAGAGATCCCGACTACGAGCAGTACTTC.

The chain is built from TRBV11-2 and TRBJ2-7, with 11 nucleotides matching TRBD2. V was clipped by 3 bases and J by 0 bases; unmatched bases: 10. The CDR3 covers 18 residues. Germline V gene lookup returns CDR1 SGHAT and CDR2 FQNNGV. Written as DNA, the CDR3 is TGTGCCAGCAGCTTGGGAATCACTAGCGGGGGATTCTCCTACGAGCAGTACTTC. As protein: CASSLGITSGGFSYEQYF.

V gene TRBV28 combines with J gene TRBJ1-3, with 9 bases aligning to TRBD1. This CDR3 region has 13 residues. V dropped 11 bases and J dropped 2; count of bases not matched to a gene: 4. CDR1 is MDHEN, CDR2 SYDVKM, per germline. For the CDR3, the DNA is TGTGCCGGAGGGACAGGGACTGGAAACACCATATATTTT. It encodes CAGGTGTGNTIYF. Looking up the rest from reference TRBV28 and TRBJ1-3 gives the full variable domain: DVKVTQSSRYLVKRTGEKVFLECVQDMDHENMFWYRQDPGLGLRLIYFSYDVKMKEKGDIPEGYSVSREKKERFSLILESASTNQTSMYLCAGGTGTGNTIYFGEGSWLTVV.